The rows below give T cell receptor beta chains drawn from one sample of a study of blood T cell repertoires in COVID-19. The method was immunoSEQ multiplex PCR; TCRdb's version includes in-frame clones alone and lacks a portion of them. The repertoire holds 220,000 or so clones, approximately 81% seen once, with approximately 5.1% in the top ten. Specimen: peripheral blood. The receptor source for this set is an older woman who had recovered from COVID-19. Each CDR3 is given with its conserved first and last residue. A D gene is named only where the DNA matches it firmly. A clone size is listed for some rows: how often the clone was seen (once, few, many), or a class if it is expanded.

>TRBD1|TRBV2|-|TRBJ2-7
CASRDSALGEQYF
TGTGCCAGCCGGGACAGTGCCCTTGGGGAGCAGTACTTC
>-|TRBV5-6|-|TRBJ1-4
CASSLGARRIANEKLFF
TGTGCCAGCAGCTTGGGAGCCCGGAGAATAGCTAATGAAAAACTGTTTTTT
>TRBD1|TRBV7-8|-|TRBJ1-5
CASSEDRDHQPQHF
TGTGCCAGCAGCGAGGACAGGGACCATCAGCCCCAGCATTTT
>TRBD1|TRBV7-8|-|TRBJ2-7
CASSSSTGGEQYF
TGTGCCAGCAGCTCGTCGACAGGGGGCGAGCAGTACTTC
>TRBD1|TRBV6-5|-|TRBJ1-2
CASSWRTGGNGYTF
TGTGCCAGCAGTTGGCGGACAGGGGGTAATGGCTACACCTTC
>-|TRBV5-1|-|TRBJ2-3
CASRRLEGTDTQYF
TGCGCCAGCAGGAGATTAGAGGGCACAGATACGCAGTATTTT
>TRBD2|TRBV5-4|-|TRBJ2-4
CASSRRTSGGLAKNIQYF
TGTGCCAGCAGCCGGCGGACTAGCGGGGGCTTAGCCAAAAACATTCAGTACTTC
>-|TRBV3-1/TRBV3-2|once|TRBJ2-1
CASSAGGHNEQFF
TGTGCCAGCAGCGCCGGGGGACACAATGAGCAGTTCTTC
>-|TRBV13|-|TRBJ2-3
CASSFRDSPSTDTQYF
TGTGCCAGCAGCTTCCGGGACTCCCCCAGCACAGATACGCAGTATTTT
>-|TRBV19|-|TRBJ2-7
CASSIVKGGEQYF
TGTGCCAGTAGTATAGTAAAGGGAGGCGAGCAGTACTTC
>TRBD1|TRBV19|-|TRBJ1-1
CASSPQGYTEAFF
TGTGCCAGTTCTCCACAGGGGTACACTGAAGCTTTCTTT
>-|TRBV4-2|-|TRBJ1-5
CASSQDPGANQPQHF
TGTGCCAGCAGCCAAGATCCGGGAGCCAATCAGCCCCAGCATTTT
>TRBD1|TRBV30|-|TRBJ1-4
CAWTLGQSNEKLFF
TGTGCCTGGACGTTGGGACAGTCTAATGAAAAACTGTTTTTT
>-|TRBV7-2|once|TRBJ2-2
CASSSQTSRTGELFF
TGTGCCAGCAGCTCCCAGACTTCAAGGACCGGGGAGCTGTTTTTT
>TRBD1|TRBV12-3/TRBV12-4|-|TRBJ1-2
CASSKGQVDGYTF
TGTGCCAGCAGTAAGGGACAGGTGGATGGCTACACCTTC